One TCR beta chain is described in this entry. As yet, its antigen is unknown. This specimen belongs to a study of shared clonotypes between healthy human individuals. For the study at large: Plates per donor: three CD4 naive, three CD4 memory, two CD8 naive, one CD8 memory. Findings and caveats of the study: For naive CD4 cells, 4% to 5% of clonotypes were shared across a handful of donors.

In the sorted-subset replicate PCRs, 200 ng DNA, tens of thousands of T cell genomes, was used. TCRdb's table, derived via immunoSEQ multiplex PCR, lists solely in-frame clones and lacks some. The sample includes some 700,000 clones, 90% of them seen just once. Trimming took off 0 bases at V and 4 bases at J, with 5 bases between the two ends. This CDR3 region has 13 residues. CDR1 and CDR2 from the germline V gene are SGHDT and YYEEEE. The clonotype comes from a man aged 18 to 29 in good health. Some clones in this sample may be carry-over from other donors' samples. Material: memory CD8+ T cells from PBMCs. Subset specified: CD45RO+ cells pooled with CCR7-negative TemRA cells. V usage is TRBV5-6 and J usage is TRBJ2-1; D remains unclear. The CDR3 nucleotides read TGTGCCAGCAGCTTGGGCGTGTACAATGAGCAGTTCTTC. Its protein product is CASSLGVYNEQFF.